The 21 T cell receptor beta chains reported below all come from one sample, sequenced in a study of regulatory T cells in long-lasting Graves disease. Time point denoted: newly diagnosed GD, antithyroid drugs for less than 3 months. TCR sequences were obtained from RNA taken from PBMCs. According to the study, TCR beta libraries were built with iRepertoire HTBI primers and CDR3-region Arm-PCR. TCRdb re-called the multiplex PCR reads through MiXCR, storing one row per CDR3 protein. The sample contains some 250,000 distinct CDR3 sequences, about 19% of which appear only once. The source was peripheral blood mononuclear cells (PBMCs), collected at new diagnosis, from a patient treated with antithyroid drugs. The receptors come from a female donor with Graves disease.

A single count supports this clonotype. The CDR3, as DNA: TGTGCCAGCAGCGTAGGTCAGGACTACGAGCAGTACTTC. Its protein is CASSVGQDYEQYF. The chain combines TRBV9 with TRBJ2-7; D gene uncertain. The V end lost 0 bases, the J end lost 3 bases, and 7 bases lay between the germline ends. Germline lookup yields CDR1 SGDLS and CDR2 YYNGEE. CDR3 length equals 13 residues.

This clonotype was detected many times. The genes are TRBV5-1 and TRBJ2-1; TRBD1 agrees at 7 bases. The CDR3 runs 12 residues. The junction had 4 bases not matched to a gene; V was cut back by 7 bases and J by 6 bases. Per germline, CDR1 SGHRS and CDR2 YFSETQ. The CDR3 sequence is CASRGQLNEQFF. The CDR3 bases are TGCGCCAGCCGGGGACAGCTCAATGAGCAGTTCTTC. The full variable domain, rest sourced from reference TRBV5-1 and TRBJ2-1, is KAGVTQTPRYLIKTRGQQVTLSCSPISGHRSVSWYQQTPGQGLQFLFEYFSETQRNKGNFPGRFSGRQFSNSRSEMNVSTLELGDSALYLCASRGQLNEQFFGPGTRLTVL.

This rearrangement joins TRBV2 to TRBJ2-7; 7 nucleotides agree with TRBD2. V trimming: 2 bases; J trimming: 3 bases; junction bases outside the gene matches: 10. The CDR3 is 16 residues long. Germline CDR1 and CDR2: SNHLY and FYNNEI. CDR3 sequence (DNA): TGTGCCAGCAGTGAATGGCGGACTAGGGGATACTACGAGCAGTACTTC. Its protein product is CASSEWRTRGYYEQYF.

The V and J genes are TRBV2 and TRBJ1-1; TRBD1 matches 8 bases. CDR3 size: 15 residues. V shed 1 base and J 2 bases; nucleotides not matched to a gene: 3. CDR1 SNHLY and CDR2 FYNNEI come from the germline V gene. Here the CDR3 reads CASSEGTGLNTEAFF. The CDR3 DNA reads TGTGCCAGCAGTGAAGGGACAGGGCTTAACACTGAAGCTTTCTTT.

This clonotype appeared many times. The chain combines TRBV15 with TRBJ2-2; D not certain. V gave up 5 bases and J gave up 5 bases, with 18 bases separating them. The length of the CDR3 is 16 residues. CDR1 and CDR2 from the germline V gene are LNHNV and YYDKDF (reference sequence). CDR3 coding DNA: TGTGCCACCAGCGTAGAAATGGGTATCGAAACCGGGGAGCTGTTTTTT. It encodes CATSVEMGIETGELFF.

This clonotype occurred many times. The J gene is TRBJ2-3, the V gene TRBV3-1; D ambiguous. Germline CDR1 LGHDT, CDR2 YNNKEL (reference sequence). Between the trimmed V and J ends, which lost 3 bases and 6 bases, there was a span of 7 bases. The CDR3 spans 12 residues. CDR3 DNA: TGTGCCAGCAGCCATGGGGTTGATACGCAGTATTTT. Protein sequence: CASSHGVDTQYF.

This clonotype was counted many times. The gene calls are TRBV5-1 and TRBJ2-7; 8 nucleotides agree with TRBD1. Germline V gives CDR1 SGHRS, CDR2 YFSETQ. The CDR3 runs to 13 residues. V shed 5 bases and J 3 bases; nucleotides not matched to a gene: 4. The CDR3 region is CASRTGVGYEQYF. CDR3 DNA: TGCGCCAGCAGGACAGGGGTGGGCTACGAGCAGTACTTC.

This clonotype has at least ten counts. The rearrangement uses TRBV12-3 or TRBV12-4 and TRBJ2-7; D might be TRBD1 or TRBD2, each matching 5 bases. The V and J ends lost 3 bases and 2 bases respectively, with 17 bases between them. The CDR3 is 16 residues long. The CDR3 nucleotides are TGTGCCAGCAGTTTCTCGTTCTGGGACGGAACCTACGAGCAGTACTTC. Its translation is CASSFSFWDGTYEQYF.

The sample holds many counts of this clonotype. The DNA of the CDR3 is TGTGCCAGCACGGGTGGAGGAGGCACCGGGGAGCTGTTTTTT. It encodes CASTGGGGTGELFF. This chain joins TRBV6-1 and TRBJ2-2; D perhaps matches TRBD2 (5 bases). The CDR3 has 14 residues. Germline V gives CDR1 MNHNS, CDR2 SASEGT. Trimming left V 7 bases short and J 4 bases short, with 13 bases between.

About this clonotype: Being one base from a much bigger clone, this may be a read error. The rearrangement uses TRBV6-6 and TRBJ2-5; no reliable D call. Germline V lookup: CDR1 MNHNY, CDR2 SVGAGI (reference sequence). The length of the CDR3 is 14 residues. CDR3 in DNA: TGTGCCAACAGTTACTCGACTGCCCAAGAGACCCAGTACTTC. Translated: CANSYSTAQETQYF.

At least ten counts were recorded for this clonotype. The gene calls are TRBV6-2 or TRBV6-3 and TRBJ2-7, with 10 positions matching TRBD1. The CDR3 has 15 amino acids. Germline values: CDR1 MNHEY, CDR2 SVGEGT. V dropped 6 bases and J dropped 4; count of bases not matched to a gene: 9. CDR3 coding DNA: TGTGCCAGCAGCCAATGGGACAGGGGATTGTACGAGCAGTACTTC. Translating gives CASSQWDRGLYEQYF.

This clonotype has at least ten counts. This chain joins TRBV7-2 and TRBJ2-3; the match to TRBD2 covers 13 bases. The CDR3 totals 15 residues. The germline gives CDR1 SGHTA, CDR2 FQGNSA. V lost 5 bases to trimming and J lost 5 bases; unmatched junction nucleotides: 4. The CDR3 sequence: CASSPGLAGEDTQYF. DNA for the CDR3: TGTGCCAGCAGCCCCGGACTAGCGGGGGAAGATACGCAGTATTTT.

This clonotype was recorded many times. The rearrangement joins TRBV19 to TRBJ2-5, with 10 bases matching TRBD1. CDR1 and CDR2 (germline): LNHDA, SQIVND (reference sequence). With V trimmed by 4 bases and J by 2 bases, 10 bases remained unmatched. CDR3 size: 17 residues. CDR3 protein: CASSTRTGGDKQETQYF. The CDR3 region has the DNA TGTGCCAGTAGTACCCGGACAGGGGGAGATAAACAAGAGACCCAGTACTTC.

The genes are TRBV6-5 and TRBJ1-3; 10 nucleotides agree with TRBD1. This CDR3 spans 15 amino acids. With 2 bases clipped from V and 4 bases from J, the junction kept 2 bases outside the gene matches. Germline CDR1 and CDR2: MNHEY and SVGAGI. In DNA, the CDR3 is TGTGCCAGCAGTTACGGGGGACAGGGGGGAAACACCATATATTTT. Protein product: CASSYGGQGGNTIYF.

Worth noting for this clonotype: Its ends do not fully match the called genes, so a read error is possible. The chain has TRBV7-2 and TRBJ2-1; weak D call: TRBD2 (5 bases). The CDR3 sequence is 16 residues long. CDR1 and CDR2 (germline): SGHTA, FQGNSA. The CDR3 nucleotides are TGTGCCAGCAGCTTAGCGGGAGAGAGCCCCTACAATGAGCGGTTCTTC. Its translation is CASSLAGESPYNERFF.

This clonotype was counted ten times or more. The chain couples TRBV20-1 to TRBJ2-3; 10 bases line up with TRBD2. V lost 6 bases to trimming and J lost 6 bases; unmatched junction nucleotides: 9. Germline V gene lookup returns CDR1 DFQATT and CDR2 SNEGSKA (reference sequence). The CDR3 length is 14 residues. The CDR3 nucleotides read TGCAGTGCCCGCCCACTAGCGGGGTGGGATACGCAGTATTTT. This codes for CSARPLAGWDTQYF.

This clonotype has ten or more counts. This chain links TRBV7-9 with TRBJ2-4, with 8 positions matching TRBD1. V shed 5 bases and J 0 bases; nucleotides not matched to a gene: 6. The CDR3 is 16 residues long. Germline V gene data show CDR1 as SEHNR and CDR2 as FQNEAQ (reference sequence). In DNA, the CDR3 is TGTGCCAGCAGCCACGGACAGGGAGGAGCCAAAAACATTCAGTACTTC. Protein: CASSHGQGGAKNIQYF. The variable domain in full, completed from reference TRBV7-9 and TRBJ2-4, reads DTGVSQNPRHKITKRGQNVTFRCDPISEHNRLYWYRQTLGQGPEFLTYFQNEAQLEKSRLLSDRFSAERPKGSFSTLEIQRTEQGDSAMYLCASSHGQGGAKNIQYFGAGTRLSVL.

This clonotype occurred many times. The V call is TRBV5-1, the J call TRBJ2-7; TRBD2 aligns across 7 bases. This CDR3 spans 14 amino acids. Germline CDR1 reads SGHRS; CDR2 reads YFSETQ. Trimming took 0 bases from V and 5 from J; bases not matched to a gene: 5. CDR3 DNA sequence: TGCGCCAGCAGCTTGGGGGGGGGGTCCGACGAGCAGTACTTC. Residues: CASSLGGGSDEQYF. The full variable domain, rest sourced from reference TRBV5-1 and TRBJ2-7, is KAGVTQTPRYLIKTRGQQVTLSCSPISGHRSVSWYQQTPGQGLQFLFEYFSETQRNKGNFPGRFSGRQFSNSRSEMNVSTLELGDSALYLCASSLGGGSDEQYFGPGTRLTVT.

The V gene is TRBV2, the J gene TRBJ1-1, with D perhaps matching TRBD1 (5 bases). The CDR3 covers 15 residues. V dropped 6 bases and J dropped 7 bases, with 21 bases sitting between them. Per the germline V gene, CDR1 is SNHLY and CDR2 is FYNNEI. The CDR3 DNA reads as TGTGCCAGCAGGCGCTTCCCCCAACAGGAGGGTGAAGCTTTCTTT. It translates to CASRRFPQQEGEAFF.

On this clonotype itself: Germline and junction disagree at one end, which may indicate a read error. This chain links TRBV7-2 with TRBJ1-3; unclear D gene. The germline V gene encodes CDR1 SGHTA and CDR2 FQGNSA. There are 16 residues in the CDR3. CDR3 DNA sequence: TGTGCCAGCAGCCCCGGGGTCGGGAGCTCTGGAAACACCACATATTTT. Protein product: CASSPGVGSSGNTTYF.

The chain's CDR3 is CASSPGTSDEQFF. CDR3 sequence (DNA): TGTGCCTCCTCACCCGGGACTAGCGATGAGCAGTTCTTC. V gene TRBV28 combines with J gene TRBJ2-1; 10 bases line up with TRBD2. This CDR3 has 13 amino acids. The J segment lost 8 bases and the V segment lost 11 bases, leaving 9 bases of the junction unmatched. Germline loops: CDR1 MDHEN, CDR2 SYDVKM.